These T cell receptor beta chains were read from a single sample in a study of blood T cell repertoires in COVID-19. The method was immunoSEQ multiplex PCR; TCRdb's version includes in-frame clones alone and lacks a portion of them. The profile shows 7,500 to 10,000 clones, 88% of them singletons. Sequenced sample: peripheral blood. The receptors here all came from a woman aged 50 to 65 with active or convalescent COVID-19. Each CDR3 is given with its conserved first and last residue. D genes are given only for firm matches. Clone size is stated in some rows and not others, as once, few, many or a class when expanded.

CASSPPAGRGNTIYF | TGTGCCAGCAGTCCCCCAGCGGGGCGTGGAAACACCATATATTTT | - | TRBV6-5 | - | TRBJ1-3
CASSPGDFNAYEQYF | TGTGCCAGCAGTCCCGGGGACTTCAACGCCTACGAGCAGTACTTC | - | TRBV28 | once | TRBJ2-7
CASSEGWTGVNQPQHF | TGTGCCAGCAGTGAAGGCTGGACAGGGGTTAATCAGCCCCAGCATTTT | TRBD1 | TRBV2 | few | TRBJ1-5
CAISDPVKGTRAYEQYF | TGTGCCATCAGTGACCCCGTCAAGGGAACCAGGGCCTACGAGCAGTACTTC | - | TRBV10-3 | - | TRBJ2-7
CASRPVGAVMNTEAFF | TGTGCCAGCAGACCGGTAGGGGCGGTCATGAACACTGAAGCTTTCTTT | - | TRBV7-9 | - | TRBJ1-1
CASSSPGLAVYEQYF | TGTGCCAGCAGTTCCCCGGGACTAGCGGTTTACGAGCAGTACTTC | TRBD2 | TRBV27 | - | TRBJ2-7
CASSYSIGGTEAFF | TGTGCCAGCAGTTACTCGATCGGAGGCACTGAAGCTTTCTTT | - | TRBV6-5 | - | TRBJ1-1
CASRPEYNSPLHF | TGTGCCAGCCGGCCGGAGTATAATTCACCCCTCCACTTT | - | TRBV12-3/TRBV12-4 | once | TRBJ1-6
CASSITTWHEQFF | TGTGCCAGTAGTATAACTACCTGGCATGAGCAGTTCTTC | - | TRBV19 | - | TRBJ2-1
CASNSGLAKNIQYF | TGTGCCAGCAATAGCGGACTAGCCAAAAACATTCAGTACTTC | - | TRBV28 | - | TRBJ2-4
CAWSDGLAYGELFF | TGTGCCTGGAGTGATGGACTAGCATACGGGGAGCTGTTTTTT | TRBD2 | TRBV30 | - | TRBJ2-2
CASNPWTSGRTNEQYF | TGTGCCAGCAACCCTTGGACTAGCGGGAGGACTAACGAGCAGTACTTC | TRBD2 | TRBV27 | - | TRBJ2-7
CASSLALAGNTGELFF | TGCGCCAGCAGCTTGGCTCTAGCGGGAAACACCGGGGAGCTGTTTTTT | TRBD2 | TRBV5-1 | - | TRBJ2-2
CASSLSDEQFF | TGTGCCAGCAGCTTATCGGATGAGCAGTTCTTC | - | TRBV7-9 | once | TRBJ2-1
CASSGNRNTIYF | TGTGCCAGCAGTGGCAATCGAAACACCATATATTTT | - | TRBV3-1/TRBV3-2 | - | TRBJ1-3
CASSHQGSTEAFF | TGTGCCAGCAGCCATCAGGGTAGCACTGAAGCTTTCTTT | - | TRBV11-2 | - | TRBJ1-1
CASSLGGASSYEQYF | TGTGCCAGCAGTTTAGGAGGGGCCTCCTCCTACGAGCAGTACTTC | - | TRBV27 | - | TRBJ2-7
CAWSLIANYGYTF | TGTGCCTGGAGTCTGATAGCTAACTATGGCTACACCTTC | - | TRBV30 | - | TRBJ1-2
CASTPYRVDGYTF | TGTGCCAGCACACCATACAGGGTGGACGGCTACACCTTC | - | TRBV7-9 | few | TRBJ1-2